The T cell receptor (beta chain) described here comes from a study of blood T cell repertoires in COVID-19. Background on the study: The study drew acute and convalescent COVID-19 samples from the United States, Italy and Spain.

Methods used by the authors: Nucleated cell number was recorded as an estimate derived from reference gene primer amplification. Measured with immunoSEQ multiplex PCR; TCRdb has only the in-frame clones, and not every one. The V and J calls and clone size come from that table; D and trimming were worked out from the DNA. The data show 150,000 to 200,000 clones, 88% seen once. The source is a woman under 40 with acute or convalescent COVID-19. Sequences were obtained from peripheral blood.

CDR3 residues: CASRSDGGYTF. Written as DNA, the CDR3 is TGTGCCAGCAGGAGCGATGGGGGCTACACCTTC. This rearrangement joins TRBV6-1 to TRBJ1-2; D gene unclear. This CDR3 is 11 amino acids long. CDR1 is MNHNS and CDR2 is SASEGT in the germline V gene. Trimming removed 6 bases from V and 8 bases from J, with 10 bases in between.